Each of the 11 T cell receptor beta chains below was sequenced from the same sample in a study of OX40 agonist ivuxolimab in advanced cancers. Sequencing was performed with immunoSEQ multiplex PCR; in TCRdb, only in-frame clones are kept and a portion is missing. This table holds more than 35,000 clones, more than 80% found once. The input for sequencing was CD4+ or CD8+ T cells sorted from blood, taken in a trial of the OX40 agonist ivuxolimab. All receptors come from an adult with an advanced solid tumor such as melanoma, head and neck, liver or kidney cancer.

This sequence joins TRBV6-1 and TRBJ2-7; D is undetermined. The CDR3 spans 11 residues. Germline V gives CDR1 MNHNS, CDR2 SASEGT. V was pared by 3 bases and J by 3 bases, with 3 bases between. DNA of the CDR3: TGTGCCAGCAGTGATCACTACGAGCAGTACTTC. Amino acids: CASSDHYEQYF.

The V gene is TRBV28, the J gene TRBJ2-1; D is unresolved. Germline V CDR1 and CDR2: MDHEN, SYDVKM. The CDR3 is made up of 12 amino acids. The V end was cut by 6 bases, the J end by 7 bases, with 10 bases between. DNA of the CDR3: TGTGCCAGCAGCCATCTCCCGAATGAGCAGTTCTTC. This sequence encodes CASSHLPNEQFF.

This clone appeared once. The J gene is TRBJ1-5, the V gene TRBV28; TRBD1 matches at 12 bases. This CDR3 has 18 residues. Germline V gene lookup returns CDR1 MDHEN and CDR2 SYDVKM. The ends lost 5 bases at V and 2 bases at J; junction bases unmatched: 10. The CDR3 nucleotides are TGTGCCAGCAGTCCTGACAGGGACAGGGGGCCTGGCAATCAGCCCCAGCATTTT. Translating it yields CASSPDRDRGPGNQPQHF. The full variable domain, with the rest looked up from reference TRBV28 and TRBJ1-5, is DVKVTQSSRYLVKRTGEKVFLECVQDMDHENMFWYRQDPGLGLRLIYFSYDVKMKEKGDIPEGYSVSREKKERFSLILESASTNQTSMYLCASSPDRDRGPGNQPQHFGDGTRLSIL.

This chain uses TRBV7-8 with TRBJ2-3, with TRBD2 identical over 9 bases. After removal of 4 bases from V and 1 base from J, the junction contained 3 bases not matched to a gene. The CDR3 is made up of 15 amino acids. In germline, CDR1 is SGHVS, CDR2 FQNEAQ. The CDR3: CASSSVAGGTDTQYF. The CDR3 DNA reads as TGTGCCAGCAGCTCCGTAGCGGGGGGCACAGATACGCAGTATTTT. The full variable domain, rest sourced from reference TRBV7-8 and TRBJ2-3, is GAGVSQSPRYKVAKRGQDVALRCDPISGHVSLFWYQQALGQGPEFLTYFQNEAQLDKSGLPSDRFFAERPEGSVSTLKIQRTQQEDSAVYLCASSSVAGGTDTQYFGPGTRLTVL.

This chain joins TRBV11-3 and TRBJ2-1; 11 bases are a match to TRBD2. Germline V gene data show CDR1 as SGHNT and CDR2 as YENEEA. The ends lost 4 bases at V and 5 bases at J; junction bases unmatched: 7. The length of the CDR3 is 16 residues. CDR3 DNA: TGTGCCAGCAGCTCCTTAGCGGGAGGGAGCGACAATGAGCAGTTCTTC. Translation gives CASSSLAGGSDNEQFF. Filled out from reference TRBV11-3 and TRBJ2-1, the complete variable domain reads EAGVVQSPRYKIIEKKQPVAFWCNPISGHNTLYWYLQNLGQGPELLIRYENEEAVDDSQLPKDRFSAERLKGVDSTLKIQPAELGDSAVYLCASSSLAGGSDNEQFFGPGTRLTVL.

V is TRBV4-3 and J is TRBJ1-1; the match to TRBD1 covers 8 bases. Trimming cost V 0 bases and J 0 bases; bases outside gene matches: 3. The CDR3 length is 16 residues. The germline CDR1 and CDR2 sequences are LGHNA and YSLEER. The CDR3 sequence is CASSQDGTGLNTEAFF. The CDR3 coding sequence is TGCGCCAGCAGCCAAGATGGGACAGGTTTGAACACTGAAGCTTTCTTT.

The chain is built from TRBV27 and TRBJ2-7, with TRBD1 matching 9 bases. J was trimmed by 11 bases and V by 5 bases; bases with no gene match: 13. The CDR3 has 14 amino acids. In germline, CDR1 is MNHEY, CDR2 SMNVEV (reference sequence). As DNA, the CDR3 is TGTGCCAGCAGTATCGCCGGGACAGGGTCCGTGGAGTACTTC. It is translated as CASSIAGTGSVEYF.

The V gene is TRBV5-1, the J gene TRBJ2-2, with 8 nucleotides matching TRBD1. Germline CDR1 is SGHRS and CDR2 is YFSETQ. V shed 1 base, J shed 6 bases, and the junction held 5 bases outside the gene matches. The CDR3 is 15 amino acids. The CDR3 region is CASSLFTGGAGELFF. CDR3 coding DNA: TGCGCCAGCAGCTTGTTTACAGGGGGTGCCGGGGAGCTGTTTTTT.

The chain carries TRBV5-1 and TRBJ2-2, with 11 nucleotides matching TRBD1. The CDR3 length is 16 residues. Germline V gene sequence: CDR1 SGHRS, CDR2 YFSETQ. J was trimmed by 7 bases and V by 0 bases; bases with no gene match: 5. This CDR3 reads CASSLEDRGQGGELFF. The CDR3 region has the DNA TGCGCCAGCAGCTTGGAGGACAGGGGGCAGGGCGGGGAGCTGTTTTTT.

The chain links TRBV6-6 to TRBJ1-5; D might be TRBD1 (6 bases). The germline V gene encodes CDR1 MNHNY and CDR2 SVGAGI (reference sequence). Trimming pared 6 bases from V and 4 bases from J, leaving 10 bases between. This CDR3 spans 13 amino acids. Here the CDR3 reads CASRSTGNQPQHF. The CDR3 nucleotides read TGTGCCAGCAGGTCTACAGGGAATCAGCCCCAGCATTTT.

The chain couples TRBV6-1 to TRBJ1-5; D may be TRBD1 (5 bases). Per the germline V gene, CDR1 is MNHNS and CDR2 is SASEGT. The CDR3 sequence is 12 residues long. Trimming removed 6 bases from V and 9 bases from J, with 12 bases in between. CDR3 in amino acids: CASRGQDTPQHF. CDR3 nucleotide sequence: TGTGCCAGCAGGGGGCAAGATACGCCCCAGCATTTT.